This T cell receptor (beta chain) was identified during a study of blood T cells in healthy people across ages. Germline V gene data show CDR1 as SNHLY and CDR2 as FYNNEI. The CDR3 covers 15 residues. Trimming stripped 7 bases from V and 6 bases from J, with 21 bases between. Each sample provided at least 5 micrograms of extracted total RNA. This clonotype was detected only once. Combining a sample-barcoded 5' primer with a J-beta primer mix, a second PCR ran for about 7 to 12 cycles. Every cDNA molecule carried a tag from a template-switch adaptor bearing 12 random nucleotides. Each CDR3 protein is one row after TCRdb ran MiXCR on the 5' RACE reads. This table has about 1.8 million distinct CDR3 sequences, around 48% appearing once.

This clonotype originated in a woman aged 40 to 55 in good health. Sample: blood. The chain links TRBV2 to TRBJ1-2; D might be TRBD1 (6 bases). The CDR3 here is CASTGRRGISNGYTF. CDR3 sequence (DNA): TGTGCCAGCACCGGTCGGAGGGGGATCTCCAATGGCTACACCTTC.